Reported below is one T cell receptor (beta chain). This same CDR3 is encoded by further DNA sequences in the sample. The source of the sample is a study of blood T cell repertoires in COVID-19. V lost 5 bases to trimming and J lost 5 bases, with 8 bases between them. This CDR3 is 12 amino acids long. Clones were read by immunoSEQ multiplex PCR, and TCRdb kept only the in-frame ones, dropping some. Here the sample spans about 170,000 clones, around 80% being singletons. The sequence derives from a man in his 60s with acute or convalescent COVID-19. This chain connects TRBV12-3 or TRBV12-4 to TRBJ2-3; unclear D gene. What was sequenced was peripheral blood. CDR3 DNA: TGTGCCAGCAGTCTCGCCAGAGATACGCAGTATTTT. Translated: CASSLARDTQYF.